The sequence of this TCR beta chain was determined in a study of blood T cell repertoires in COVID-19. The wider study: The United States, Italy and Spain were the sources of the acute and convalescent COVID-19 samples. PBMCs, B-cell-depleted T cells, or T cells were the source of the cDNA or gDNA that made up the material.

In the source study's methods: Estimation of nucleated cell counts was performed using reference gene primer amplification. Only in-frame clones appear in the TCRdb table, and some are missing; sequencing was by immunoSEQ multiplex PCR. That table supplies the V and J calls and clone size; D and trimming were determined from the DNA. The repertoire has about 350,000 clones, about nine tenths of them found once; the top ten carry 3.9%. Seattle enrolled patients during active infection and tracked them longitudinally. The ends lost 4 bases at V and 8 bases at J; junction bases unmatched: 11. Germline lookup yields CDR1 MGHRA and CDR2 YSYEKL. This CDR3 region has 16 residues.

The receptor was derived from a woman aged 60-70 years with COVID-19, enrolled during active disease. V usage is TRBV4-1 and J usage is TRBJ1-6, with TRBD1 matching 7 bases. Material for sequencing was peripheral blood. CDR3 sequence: CASSLPWRGRYSPLHF. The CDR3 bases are TGCGCCAGCAGCCTTCCTTGGAGGGGGCGTTATTCACCCCTCCACTTT.